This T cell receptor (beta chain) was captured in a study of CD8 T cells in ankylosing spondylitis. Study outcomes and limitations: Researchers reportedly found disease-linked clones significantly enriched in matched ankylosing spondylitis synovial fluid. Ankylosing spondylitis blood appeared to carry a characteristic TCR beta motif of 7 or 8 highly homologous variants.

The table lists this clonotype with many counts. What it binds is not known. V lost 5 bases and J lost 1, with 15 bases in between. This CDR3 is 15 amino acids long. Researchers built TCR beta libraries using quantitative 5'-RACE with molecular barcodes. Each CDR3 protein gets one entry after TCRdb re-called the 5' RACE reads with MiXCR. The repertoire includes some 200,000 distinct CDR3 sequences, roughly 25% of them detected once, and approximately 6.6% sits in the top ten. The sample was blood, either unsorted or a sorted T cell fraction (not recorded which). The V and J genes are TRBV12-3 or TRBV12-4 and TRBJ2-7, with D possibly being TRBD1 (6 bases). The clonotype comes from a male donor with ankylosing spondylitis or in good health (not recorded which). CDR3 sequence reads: CASSLGQLSSYEQYF. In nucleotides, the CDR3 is TGTGCCAGCAGTCTCGGACAGCTAAGTTCCTACGAGCAGTACTTC.